Below, one T cell receptor (beta chain) is given with its context. PCR amplification relied on 60 Vbeta primers (plus 13 Jbeta primers). TCRdb keeps only in-frame clones here, not all; method: immunoSEQ multiplex PCR. The sample shows about 130,000 clones, approximately 74% of them seen only once. Per the germline V gene, CDR1 is SGHDT and CDR2 is YYEEEE. This CDR3 has 14 amino acids. V lost 4 bases, J lost 0 bases, and 10 bases lay in between. The record originates from a study of cytomegalovirus exposure and HLA in healthy donors. Although they were nominally healthy when sampled, donors likely had unrecorded immune exposures.

Input material: PBMCs. The gene calls are TRBV5-6 and TRBJ1-1, with D hard to call. The receptor comes from a man between 40 and 49 years old in good health and CMV-seropositive. CDR3 amino acids: CASSLTRLNTEAFF. CDR3 nucleotides: TGTGCCAGCAGCCTGACACGGTTGAACACTGAAGCTTTCTTT.